Listed below are T cell receptor beta chains from one sample, sequenced in a study of T cell responses to AZD1222 COVID-19 vaccine. Data came from immunoSEQ multiplex PCR; TCRdb stores just in-frame clones and leaves some out. There are approximately 80,000 clones in the sample; roughly nine tenths occur only once, and approximately 30% lies in the top ten. The specimen comprised peripheral blood, sampled on day 0 of AZD1222 vaccination. The receptors shown here come from an adult in good health. CDR3s include the opening cysteine and the closing phenylalanine or tryptophan. The D gene is left open where the match is weak. Where a row states a size, it is once, few, many or the class of an expanded clone; other rows omit it.

D gene	V gene	clone size	J gene	CDR3 protein	CDR3 DNA
.	TRBV21-1	.	TRBJ2-2	CASSKGGTNTGELFF	TGTGCCAGCAGCAAAGGGGGGACGAACACCGGGGAGCTGTTTTTT
.	TRBV28	.	TRBJ2-7	CASSLFSRAGQYF	TGTGCCAGCAGTTTATTTTCCAGGGCAGGGCAGTACTTC
.	TRBV28	.	TRBJ2-6	CASSLALNPGANVLTF	TGTGCCAGCAGTTTGGCGCTTAACCCTGGGGCCAACGTCCTGACTTTC
.	TRBV7-9	.	TRBJ2-3	CASSLSGLTDTQYF	TGTGCCAGCAGCTTATCAGGGTTGACAGATACGCAGTATTTT
TRBD2	TRBV30	.	TRBJ2-4	CAWSMGGTSGKNIQYF	TGTGCCTGGAGTATGGGGGGGACTAGCGGGAAAAACATTCAGTACTTC
.	TRBV4-1	.	TRBJ2-4	CASSQADPGDWWEVKNIQYF	TGCGCCAGCAGCCAAGCGGACCCAGGGGATTGGTGGGAGGTCAAAAACATTCAGTACTTC
.	TRBV11-1	.	TRBJ2-5	CASSLSQGGETQYF	TGTGCCAGCAGCTTAAGTCAGGGAGGAGAGACCCAGTACTTC
.	TRBV6-1	.	TRBJ2-5	CASSEALQGRETQYF	TGTGCCAGCAGTGAAGCTCTTCAGGGACGGGAGACCCAGTACTTC
.	TRBV4-1	once	TRBJ2-7	CASSQFATPSNEQYF	TGCGCCAGCAGCCAGTTCGCGACACCAAGCAACGAGCAGTACTTC
.	TRBV2	.	TRBJ1-5	CASNQGGYNQPQHF	TGTGCCAGCAATCAGGGAGGGTACAATCAGCCCCAGCATTTT
TRBD2	TRBV7-9	.	TRBJ2-5	CASSFSLAGGKETQYF	TGTGCCAGCAGCTTTTCGTTAGCGGGAGGGAAAGAGACCCAGTACTTC
.	TRBV5-4	.	TRBJ2-5	CASSLAGSASGTQYF	TGTGCCAGCAGCTTGGCCGGGAGTGCCTCAGGGACCCAGTACTTC
.	TRBV5-1	.	TRBJ1-6	CASSFQSGERSPLHF	TGCGCCAGCAGCTTCCAATCAGGGGAAAGATCACCCCTCCACTTT
TRBD2	TRBV5-1	.	TRBJ2-3	CASSLGLAGDLDTQYF	TGCGCCAGCAGCCTGGGACTAGCGGGAGACCTAGATACGCAGTATTTT
TRBD2	TRBV15	.	TRBJ2-1	CATSRLAGFNEQFF	TGTGCCACCAGCAGACTAGCGGGCTTTAATGAGCAGTTCTTC
.	TRBV11-2	.	TRBJ1-2	CASSKAIPGRRLFYGYTF	TGTGCCAGCAGCAAAGCCATTCCGGGACGGAGGCTTTTCTATGGCTACACCTTC
TRBD2	TRBV29-1	.	TRBJ2-7	CSPPAETSGRDEQYF	TGCAGCCCCCCGGCTGAGACTAGCGGGAGGGACGAGCAGTACTTC
.	TRBV6-5	once	TRBJ2-1	CASSRTGLLTNEQFF	TGTGCCAGCAGCAGGACTGGGCTCCTGACCAATGAGCAGTTCTTC
.	TRBV5-6	.	TRBJ2-7	CASSSSGQGALREQYF	TGTGCCAGCAGCTCAAGTGGGCAAGGAGCTCTACGGGAGCAGTACTTC
TRBD2	TRBV10-2	.	TRBJ2-7	CASKGLSGTSSYEQYF	TGCGCCAGCAAAGGGCTCAGCGGGACTAGCTCCTACGAGCAGTACTTC
.	TRBV19	.	TRBJ1-5	CASGRIQPQHF	TGTGCCAGTGGGAGGATTCAGCCCCAGCATTTT
TRBD1	TRBV9	.	TRBJ2-3	CASSVGGQGADTQYF	TGTGCCAGCAGCGTAGGGGGTCAGGGGGCAGATACGCAGTATTTT
.	TRBV18	.	TRBJ2-7	CASSPGFSYEQYF	TGTGCCAGCTCACCCGGGTTTTCCTACGAGCAGTACTTC
.	TRBV7-2	.	TRBJ1-4	CASSFRTPDGRREKLFF	TGTGCCAGCAGCTTCAGAACCCCGGATGGTAGGCGAGAAAAACTGTTTTTT
.	TRBV19	.	TRBJ1-1	CASSIIIDGGADTEAFF	TGTGCCAGTAGTATAATCATAGACGGGGGCGCCGACACTGAAGCTTTCTTT